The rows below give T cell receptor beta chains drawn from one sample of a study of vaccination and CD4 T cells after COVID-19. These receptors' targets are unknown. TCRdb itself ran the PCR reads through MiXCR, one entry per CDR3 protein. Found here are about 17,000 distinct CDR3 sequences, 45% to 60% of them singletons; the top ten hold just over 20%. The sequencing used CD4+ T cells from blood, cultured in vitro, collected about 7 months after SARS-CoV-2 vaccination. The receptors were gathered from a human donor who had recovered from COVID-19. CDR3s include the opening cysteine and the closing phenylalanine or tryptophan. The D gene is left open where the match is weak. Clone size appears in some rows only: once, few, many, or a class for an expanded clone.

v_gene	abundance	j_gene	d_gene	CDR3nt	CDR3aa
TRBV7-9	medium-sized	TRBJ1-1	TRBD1	TGTGCCAGCAGCAACCGGGACAGGGGATCTTTCTTT	CASSNRDRGSFF
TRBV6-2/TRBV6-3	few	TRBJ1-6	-	TGTGCCAGCAGTCCACGGGGATCGTATTCACCCCTCCACTTT	CASSPRGSYSPLHF
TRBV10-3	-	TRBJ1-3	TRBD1	TGTGCCACGGGAAGACAGGGAGTTGATGGAAACACCATATATTTT	CATGRQGVDGNTIYF
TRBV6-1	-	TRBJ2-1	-	TGTGCCAGTAAGGTCCCAGGGTTAAATGAGCAGTTCTTC	CASKVPGLNEQFF
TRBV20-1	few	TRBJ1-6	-	TGCAGTGCTAGCCAGCAAGGACAGATAAATTCACCCCTCCACTTT	CSASQQGQINSPLHF
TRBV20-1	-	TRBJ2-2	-	TGCAGTGCGAAAAGGAGGGGTGGCACCGGGGAGCTGTTTTTT	CSAKRRGGTGELFF
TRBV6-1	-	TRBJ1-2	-	TGTGCCAGCAGAGAGAACAGGGATCCCCCCCTGTCTGGCTACACCTTC	CASRENRDPPLSGYTF
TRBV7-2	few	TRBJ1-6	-	TGTGCCAGCAGCCCCCGAAGGGGAGGCAATTCACCCCTCCACTTT	CASSPRRGGNSPLHF
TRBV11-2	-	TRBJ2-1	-	TGTGCCAGCAGCTTTGATCGCAATGAGCAGTTCTTC	CASSFDRNEQFF
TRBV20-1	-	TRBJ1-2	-	TGCAGTGCTAGTCCCCCTGGACAGCTACACGGCTACACCTTC	CSASPPGQLHGYTF
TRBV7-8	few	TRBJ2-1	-	TGTGCCAGCAGCCCCCCGGGACCTACTCGGGGTGAGCAGTTCTTC	CASSPPGPTRGEQFF
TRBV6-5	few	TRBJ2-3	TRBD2	TGTGCCAGCAGTTCAAGACTAGCGGGGGGAGATACGCAGTATTTT	CASSSRLAGGDTQYF
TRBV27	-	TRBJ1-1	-	TGTGCCAGCAGCGGGGACCTCGGGGAGACTGAAGCTTTCTTT	CASSGDLGETEAFF
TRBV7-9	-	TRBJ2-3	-	TGTGCCAGCAGCCCGACGAATGGAGGAGATACGCAGTATTTT	CASSPTNGGDTQYF
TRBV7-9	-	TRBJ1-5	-	TGTGCCAGCAGCTTAGACGTTCAGCCCCAGCATTTT	CASSLDVQPQHF
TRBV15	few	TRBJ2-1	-	TGTGCCACCAGCAGAGGGGGGAGAGTCTACAATGAGCAGTTCTTC	CATSRGGRVYNEQFF
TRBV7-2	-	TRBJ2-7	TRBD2	TGTGCCAGCAGCACCCGGAGGACTAGCAGTTCCTACGAGCAGTACTTC	CASSTRRTSSSYEQYF
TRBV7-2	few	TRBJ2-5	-	TGTGCCAGCAGGGAATCCGGAGAGACCCAGTACTTC	CASRESGETQYF
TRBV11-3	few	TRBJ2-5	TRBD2	TGTGCCAGCAGCTTTACTAGCGGAGAGACCCAGTACTTC	CASSFTSGETQYF
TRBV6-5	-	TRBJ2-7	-	TGTGCCAGCAGTTACTCTGACAGGAGGAACGAGCAGTACTTC	CASSYSDRRNEQYF
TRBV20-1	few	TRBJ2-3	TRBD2	TGCAGTGCTGAGTATCGCCTAGCGGGAGAAGCAGATACGCAGTATTTT	CSAEYRLAGEADTQYF
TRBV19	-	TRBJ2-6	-	TGTGCCAGTAGTATAGCCTTCCTCTCTGGGGCCAACGTCCTGACTTTC	CASSIAFLSGANVLTF
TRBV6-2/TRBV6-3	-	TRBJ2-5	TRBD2	TGTGCCAGCAGCCGAGGACTAGCCCAAGAGACCCAGTACTTC	CASSRGLAQETQYF
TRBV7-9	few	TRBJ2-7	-	TGTGCCAGCAGCCTCCAAGGCGGAACTTCCTACGAGCAGTACTTC	CASSLQGGTSYEQYF
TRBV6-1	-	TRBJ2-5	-	TGTGCCAGCAGCCAGGCGCTCGAGACCCAGTACTTC	CASSQALETQYF
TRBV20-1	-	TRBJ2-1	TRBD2	TGCAGTGCACAAACTAGCGGGCTTACCTACAATGAGCAGTTCTTC	CSAQTSGLTYNEQFF
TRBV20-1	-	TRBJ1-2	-	TGCAGTGCTCCCCCGGGGGGCGGATATGTCTATGGCTACACCTTC	CSAPPGGGYVYGYTF
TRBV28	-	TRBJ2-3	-	TGTGCCAGCAGTTTAGCGCCAGATACGCAGTATTTT	CASSLAPDTQYF
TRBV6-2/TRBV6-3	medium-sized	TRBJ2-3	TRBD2	TGTGCCACCATGGGAGCGGGAAGCACAGATACGCAGTATTTT	CATMGAGSTDTQYF
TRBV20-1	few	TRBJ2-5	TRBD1	TGCAGTGCCCGACTTCCCCACAGGGGTAAGGAGACCCAGTACTTC	CSARLPHRGKETQYF
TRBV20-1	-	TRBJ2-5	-	TGCAGTGCTAGCTTACAGGGAGGTGCGGAGACCCAGTACTTC	CSASLQGGAETQYF
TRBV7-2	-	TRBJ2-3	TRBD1	TGTGCCAGCAGCTTAGTGGCGGGGACAGGGTACACAGATACGCAGTATTTT	CASSLVAGTGYTDTQYF
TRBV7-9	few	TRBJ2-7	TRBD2	TGTGCCAGCAGCTTACCTAGCGGGGGGGCGTACGAGCAGTACTTC	CASSLPSGGAYEQYF
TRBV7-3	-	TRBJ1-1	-	TGTGCCAGCAGCCTCAACCCAGGGGACACTGAAGCTTTCTTT	CASSLNPGDTEAFF
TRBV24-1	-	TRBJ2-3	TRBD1	TGTGCCACCAGTACCGGACAGGGCGGTGCAGATACGCAGTATTTT	CATSTGQGGADTQYF
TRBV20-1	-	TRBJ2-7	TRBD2	TGCAGTGCTAGAGATCAGGAGCGGGGGTCCTACGAGCAGTACTTC	CSARDQERGSYEQYF
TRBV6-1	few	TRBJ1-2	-	TGTGCCACCCGGGACAACGTTTATTTAGGCTACACCTTC	CATRDNVYLGYTF
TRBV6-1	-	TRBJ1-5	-	TGTGCCAGCAGGCCCCCTCAACAGCCCCAGCATTTT	CASRPPQQPQHF
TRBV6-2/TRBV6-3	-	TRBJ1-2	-	TGTGCCAGCAGACGTCCCCGGGACTCCTATGGCTACACCTTC	CASRRPRDSYGYTF
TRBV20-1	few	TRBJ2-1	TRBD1	TGCAGTGCCGAGCCCGGGACAGGGACCGCCTACAATGAGCAGTTCTTC	CSAEPGTGTAYNEQFF
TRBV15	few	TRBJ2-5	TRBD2	TGTGCCACCAGTCGGGGGGGGGACCTCAAGGTTCCCCAGTACTTC	CATSRGGDLKVPQYF
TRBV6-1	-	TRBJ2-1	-	TGTGCCAGCACCCGGGACTTACCATACAATGAGCAGTTCTTC	CASTRDLPYNEQFF
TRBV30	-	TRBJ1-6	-	TGTGCCTGGAGGCAGTGGCGGGGATTAACGGGACCCCTCCACTTT	CAWRQWRGLTGPLHF
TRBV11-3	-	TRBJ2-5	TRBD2	TGTGCCAGCAGCTTAAGGGCTAGCGGGAGTGTGGAGACCCAGTACTTC	CASSLRASGSVETQYF
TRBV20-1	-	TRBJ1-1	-	TGCAGTGCTAGAGGTCCCCCGGGACCGAACACTGAAGCTTTCTTT	CSARGPPGPNTEAFF
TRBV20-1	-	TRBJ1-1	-	TGCAGTGCTTGCCGACAGATGAACACTGAAGCTTTCTTT	CSACRQMNTEAFF
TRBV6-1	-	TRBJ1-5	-	TGTGCCAGCAGTGCGGGTGTTGGGGGAAGGCCCCAGCATTTT	CASSAGVGGRPQHF
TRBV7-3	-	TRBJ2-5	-	TGTGCCAGCAGCTTAAGGACCGAAGAGACCCAGTACTTC	CASSLRTEETQYF
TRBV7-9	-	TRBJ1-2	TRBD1	TGTGCCAGCAGCAACCGGGACAGGGCATCCTATGGCTACACCTTC	CASSNRDRASYGYTF
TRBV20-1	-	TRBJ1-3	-	TGCAGTGCTAGACAGCTATCTGGAAACACCATATATTTT	CSARQLSGNTIYF
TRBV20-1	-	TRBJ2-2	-	TGCAGTGCTAGTCGCAGACAAACCGGGGAGCTGTTTTTT	CSASRRQTGELFF
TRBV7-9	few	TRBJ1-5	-	TGTGCCAGCAGCCAGCCGTCCCAGCATTTT	CASSQPSQHF
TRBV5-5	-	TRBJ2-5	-	TGTGCCAGCAGCTTGTCCGGGGGCAAGACCCAGTACTTC	CASSLSGGKTQYF
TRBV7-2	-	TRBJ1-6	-	TGTGCCAGCAGCCCCCACTCTAATTCACCCCTCCACTTT	CASSPHSNSPLHF
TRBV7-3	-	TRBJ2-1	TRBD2	TGTGCCAGCAGCTCGGGAGGGGGGGCCCCTGAGAATGAGCAGTTCTTC	CASSSGGGAPENEQFF
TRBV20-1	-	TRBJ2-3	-	TGCAGTGCTCTAACTTCGGGGAACACAGATACGCAGTATTTT	CSALTSGNTDTQYF
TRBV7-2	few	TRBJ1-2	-	TGTGCCAGCAGCTTCAGGGACGGGAACTATGGCTACACCTTC	CASSFRDGNYGYTF
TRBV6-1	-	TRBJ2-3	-	TGTGCCAGCAGTGACACCCGGAGGAACACAGATACGCAGTATTTT	CASSDTRRNTDTQYF
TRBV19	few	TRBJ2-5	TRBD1	TGTGCCAGTAGTATCCTGAGGACAGGGGGCGCGGGTCGAGAGACCCAGTACTTC	CASSILRTGGAGRETQYF